The rows below give T cell receptor beta chains drawn from one sample of a study of T cell responses to AZD1222 COVID-19 vaccine. Profiled with immunoSEQ multiplex PCR; TCRdb holds only in-frame clones, not every one. The sample lists more than 70,000 clones; over 70% were seen once. The sample in question was peripheral blood, obtained on day 0 of AZD1222 vaccination. These receptors all come from an adult in good health. The CDR3 runs from the conserved cysteine through the conserved F or W.

v_gene	j_gene	len	CDR3aa
TRBV9	TRBJ2-7	17	CASSVGLAGPLDYEQYF
TRBV19	TRBJ1-5	12	CAVGGDQQPQHF
TRBV25-1	TRBJ2-7	13	CASSSTGTYEQYF
TRBV5-1	TRBJ2-2	15	CASSPRQGASGELFF
TRBV2	TRBJ1-2	12	CAPLTARGGYTF
TRBV5-4	TRBJ2-7	12	CASSSGGAEQYF
TRBV5-1	TRBJ2-7	15	CASSLTGTSVYEQYF
TRBV7-9	TRBJ2-7	14	CASSRDRNSYEQYF
TRBV7-9	TRBJ1-6	16	CASSPGGVSYNSPLHF
TRBV29-1	TRBJ2-3	14	CSVTPQGDTDTQYF
TRBV6-1	TRBJ2-4	14	CASSEGLAKNIQYF
TRBV18	TRBJ1-2	15	CASSPPDRGNYGYTF
TRBV18	TRBJ1-1	12	CASSPGTTEAFF
TRBV5-8	TRBJ1-3	15	CASSLRTLSGNTIYF
TRBV3-1/TRBV3-2	TRBJ1-3	15	CASSPVWGVGNTIYF
TRBV27	TRBJ1-1	14	CASSFGGKNTEAFF
TRBV6-5	TRBJ1-1	13	CASSYGARGEAFF
TRBV12-5	TRBJ2-7	12	CASGLVSYEQYF
TRBV28	TRBJ1-2	13	CASGDRNRVGYTF
TRBV7-9	TRBJ1-3	14	CASSLETVGNTIYF
TRBV28	TRBJ1-5	16	CASRTQGLGSNQPQHF
TRBV2	TRBJ2-3	16	CASSEWLAGVTDTQYF
TRBV18	TRBJ2-3	15	CASSPDWSRADTQYF
TRBV9	TRBJ2-1	12	CASGAGPNEQFF
TRBV7-2	TRBJ1-1	11	CASSMNTEAFF
TRBV11-1	TRBJ1-1	14	CASSSTGSITEAFF
TRBV11-2	TRBJ2-1	15	CASTPLAGGYNEQFF
TRBV5-1	TRBJ2-3	19	CASSLFGLAGVRSTDTQYF
TRBV18	TRBJ1-3	15	CASSPPSNSGNTIYF
TRBV4-2	TRBJ1-5	17	CASSLRQGDYSNQPQHF